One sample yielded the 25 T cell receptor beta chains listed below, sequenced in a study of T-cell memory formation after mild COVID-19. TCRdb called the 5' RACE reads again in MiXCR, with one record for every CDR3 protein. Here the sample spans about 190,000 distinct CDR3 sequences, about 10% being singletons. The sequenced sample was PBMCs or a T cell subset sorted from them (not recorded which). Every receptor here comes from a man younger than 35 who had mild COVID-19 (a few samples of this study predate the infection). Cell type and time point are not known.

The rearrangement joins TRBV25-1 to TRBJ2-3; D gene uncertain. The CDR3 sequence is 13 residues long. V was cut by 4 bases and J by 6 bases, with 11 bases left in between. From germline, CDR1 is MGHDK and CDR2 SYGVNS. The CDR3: CASSVDGGDTQYF. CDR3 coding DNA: TGTGCCAGCAGTGTCGACGGCGGCGATACGCAGTATTTT.

CDR3 loop: CASSYFQQNTEAFF. DNA of the CDR3: TGCGCCAGCAGCTACTTCCAGCAAAACACTGAAGCTTTCTTT. This chain links TRBV5-1 with TRBJ1-1; no reliable D call. CDR1 SGHRS and CDR2 YFSETQ come from the germline V gene. V dropped 3 bases and J dropped 2 bases, with 11 bases sitting between them. There are 14 residues in the CDR3.

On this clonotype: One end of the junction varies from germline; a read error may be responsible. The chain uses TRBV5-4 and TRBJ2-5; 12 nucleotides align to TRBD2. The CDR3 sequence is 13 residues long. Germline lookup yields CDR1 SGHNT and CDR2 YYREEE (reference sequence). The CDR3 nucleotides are TGTGCCAGCAGAGGGGCTAGCGGGGGGGGACAGGACTTC. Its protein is CASRGASGGGQDF. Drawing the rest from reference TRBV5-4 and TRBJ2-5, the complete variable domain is ETGVTQSPTHLIKTRGQQVTLRCSSQSGHNTVSWYQQALGQGPQFIFQYYREEENGRGNFPPRFSGLQFPNYSSELNVNALELDDSALYLCASRGASGGGQDFGPGTRLLVL.

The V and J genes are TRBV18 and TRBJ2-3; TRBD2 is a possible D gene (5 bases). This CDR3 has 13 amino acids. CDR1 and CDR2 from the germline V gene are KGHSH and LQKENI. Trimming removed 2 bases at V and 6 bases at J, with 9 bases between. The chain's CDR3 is CASSPSEADTQYF. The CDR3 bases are TGTGCCAGCTCACCATCGGAGGCGGATACGCAGTATTTT.

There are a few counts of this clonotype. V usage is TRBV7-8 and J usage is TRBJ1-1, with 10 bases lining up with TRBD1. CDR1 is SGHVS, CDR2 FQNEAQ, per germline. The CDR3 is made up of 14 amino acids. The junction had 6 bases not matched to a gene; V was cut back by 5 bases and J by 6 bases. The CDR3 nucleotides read TGTGCCAGCAGCAGACAGGGGGCTCTCCCTGAAGCTTTCTTT. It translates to CASSRQGALPEAFF.

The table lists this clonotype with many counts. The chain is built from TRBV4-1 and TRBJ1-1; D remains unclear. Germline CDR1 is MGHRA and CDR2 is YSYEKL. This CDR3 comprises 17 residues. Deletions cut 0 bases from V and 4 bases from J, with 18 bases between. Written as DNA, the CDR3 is TGCGCCAGCAGCCAAGAACCTAAGGGATCCTTAGGCACTGAAGCTTTCTTT. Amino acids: CASSQEPKGSLGTEAFF.

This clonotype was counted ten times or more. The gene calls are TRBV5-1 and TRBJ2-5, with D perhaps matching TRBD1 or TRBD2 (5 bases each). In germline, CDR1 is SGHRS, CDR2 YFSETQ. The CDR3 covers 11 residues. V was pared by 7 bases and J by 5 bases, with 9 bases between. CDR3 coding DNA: TGCGCCAGCGGGGGTCCGGAGACCCAGTACTTC. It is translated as CASGGPETQYF.

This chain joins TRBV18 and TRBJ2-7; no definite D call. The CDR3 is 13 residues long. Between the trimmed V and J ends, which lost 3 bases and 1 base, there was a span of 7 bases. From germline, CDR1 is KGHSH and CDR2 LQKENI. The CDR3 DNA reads TGTGCCAGCTCACCGACGGCGTCCTACGAGCAGTACTTC. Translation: CASSPTASYEQYF.

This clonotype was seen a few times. CDR3 residues: CASRPGQGTYGYTF. Written as DNA, the CDR3 is TGCGCCAGCAGACCGGGACAGGGGACCTATGGCTACACCTTC. This chain joins TRBV5-1 and TRBJ1-2, with TRBD1 matching over 10 bases. Germline V lookup: CDR1 SGHRS, CDR2 YFSETQ. The CDR3 contains 14 residues. V shed 5 bases and J 4 bases; nucleotides not matched to a gene: 5.

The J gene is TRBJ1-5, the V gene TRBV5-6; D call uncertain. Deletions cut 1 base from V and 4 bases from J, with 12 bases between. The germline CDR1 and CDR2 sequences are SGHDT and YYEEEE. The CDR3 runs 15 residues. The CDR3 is CASSLRAWANQPQHF. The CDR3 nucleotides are TGTGCCAGCAGCTTGCGGGCGTGGGCGAATCAGCCCCAGCATTTT.

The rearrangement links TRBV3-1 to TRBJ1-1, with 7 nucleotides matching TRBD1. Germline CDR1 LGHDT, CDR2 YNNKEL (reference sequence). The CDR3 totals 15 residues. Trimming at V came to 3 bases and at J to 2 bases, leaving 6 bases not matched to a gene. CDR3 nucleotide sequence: TGTGCCAGCAGCCAGTACGGGACAGAAAACACTGAAGCTTTCTTT. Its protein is CASSQYGTENTEAFF.

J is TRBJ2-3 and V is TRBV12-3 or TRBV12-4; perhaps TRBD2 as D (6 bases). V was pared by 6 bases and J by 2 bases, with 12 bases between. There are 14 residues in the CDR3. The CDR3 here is CASSRTKFTDTQYF. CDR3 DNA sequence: TGTGCCAGCAGCCGGACTAAATTCACAGATACGCAGTATTTT.

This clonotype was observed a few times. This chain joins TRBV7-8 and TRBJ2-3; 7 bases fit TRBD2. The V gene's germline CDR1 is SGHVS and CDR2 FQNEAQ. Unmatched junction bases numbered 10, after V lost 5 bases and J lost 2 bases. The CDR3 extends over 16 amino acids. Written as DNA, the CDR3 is TGTGCCAGCAGCCCCGGGGCTAGCGGTTTCACAGATACGCAGTATTTT. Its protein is CASSPGASGFTDTQYF.

The CDR3 loop reads CASSLEGLFYNEQFF. In nucleotides, the CDR3 is TGCGCCAGCAGCTTGGAGGGGTTGTTCTACAATGAGCAGTTCTTC. This rearrangement joins TRBV5-1 to TRBJ2-1; a possible D gene is TRBD1 (5 bases). Germline assignment: CDR1 SGHRS and CDR2 YFSETQ. Trimming left V 0 bases short and J 3 bases short, with 10 bases between. CDR3 length: 15 amino acids. The complete variable domain, with remaining parts taken from reference TRBV5-1 and TRBJ2-1, reads KAGVTQTPRYLIKTRGQQVTLSCSPISGHRSVSWYQQTPGQGLQFLFEYFSETQRNKGNFPGRFSGRQFSNSRSEMNVSTLELGDSALYLCASSLEGLFYNEQFFGPGTRLTVL.

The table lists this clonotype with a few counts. The CDR3, as DNA: TGTGCCAGCAGTTTTCGGGGGACAATTTATTCACCCCTCCACTTT. This translates into CASSFRGTIYSPLHF. This chain uses TRBV12-3 or TRBV12-4 with TRBJ1-6; a possible D gene is TRBD1 (6 bases). The length of the CDR3 is 15 residues. V shed 3 bases and J shed 8 bases, with 14 bases lying between them.

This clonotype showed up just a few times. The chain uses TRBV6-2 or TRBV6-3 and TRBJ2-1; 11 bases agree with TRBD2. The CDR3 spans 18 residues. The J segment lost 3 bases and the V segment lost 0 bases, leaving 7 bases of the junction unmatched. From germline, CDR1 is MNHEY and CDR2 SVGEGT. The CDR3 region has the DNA TGTGCCAGCAGTTACTCGGTGACTAGCGGGGCCTTCTACAATGAGCAGTTCTTC. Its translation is CASSYSVTSGAFYNEQFF.

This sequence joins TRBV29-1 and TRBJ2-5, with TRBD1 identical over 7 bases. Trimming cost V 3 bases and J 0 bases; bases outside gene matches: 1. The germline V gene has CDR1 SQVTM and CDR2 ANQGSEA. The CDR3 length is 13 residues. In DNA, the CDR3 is TGCAGCGTTGAGGGGACAGACCAAGAGACCCAGTACTTC. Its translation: CSVEGTDQETQYF.

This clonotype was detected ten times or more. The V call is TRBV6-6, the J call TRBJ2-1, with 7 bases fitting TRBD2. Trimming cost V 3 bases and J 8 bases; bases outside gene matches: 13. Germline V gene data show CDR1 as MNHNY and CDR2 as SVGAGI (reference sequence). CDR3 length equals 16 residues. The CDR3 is CASSYFDPGGRDEQFF. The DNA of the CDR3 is TGTGCCAGCAGTTATTTCGATCCGGGGGGTCGGGATGAGCAGTTCTTC.

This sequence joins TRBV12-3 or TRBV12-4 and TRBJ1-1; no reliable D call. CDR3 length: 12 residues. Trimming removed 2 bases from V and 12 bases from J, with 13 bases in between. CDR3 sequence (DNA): TGTGCCAGCAGTTTATCGGACGGCGGGTCTTTCTTT. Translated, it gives CASSLSDGGSFF.

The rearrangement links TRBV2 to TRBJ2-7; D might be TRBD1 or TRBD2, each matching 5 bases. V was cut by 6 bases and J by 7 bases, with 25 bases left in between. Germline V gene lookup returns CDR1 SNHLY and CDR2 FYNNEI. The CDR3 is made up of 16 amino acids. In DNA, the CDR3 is TGTGCCAGCAGCTCCCAAACCGGGACCCCGGTCGGTGAGCAGTACTTC. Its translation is CASSSQTGTPVGEQYF.

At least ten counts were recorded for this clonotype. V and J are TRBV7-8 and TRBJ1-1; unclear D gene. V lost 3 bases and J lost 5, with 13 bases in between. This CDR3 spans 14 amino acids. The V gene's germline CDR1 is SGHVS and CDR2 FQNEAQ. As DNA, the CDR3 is TGTGCCAGCAGCTTCAATGAGGGCAGGACTGAAGCTTTCTTT. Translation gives CASSFNEGRTEAFF.

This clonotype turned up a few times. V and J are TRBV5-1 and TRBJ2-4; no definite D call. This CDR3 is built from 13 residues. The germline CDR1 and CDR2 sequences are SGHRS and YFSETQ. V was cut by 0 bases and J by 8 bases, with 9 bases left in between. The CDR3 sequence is CASSLGGVDIQYF. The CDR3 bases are TGCGCCAGCAGCTTGGGTGGAGTTGACATTCAGTACTTC.

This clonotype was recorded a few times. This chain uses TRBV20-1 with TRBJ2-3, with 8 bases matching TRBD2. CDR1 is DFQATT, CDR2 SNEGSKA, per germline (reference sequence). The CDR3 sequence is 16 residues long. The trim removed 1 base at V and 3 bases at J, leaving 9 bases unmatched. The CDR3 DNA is TGCAGTGCTAGAGCCCGGGGGGGAGTTAGGACAGATACGCAGTATTTT. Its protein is CSARARGGVRTDTQYF.

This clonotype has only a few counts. CDR3 amino acids: CASSLGIGGDQPQHF. In nucleotides, the CDR3 is TGTGCCAGCAGCCTAGGGATCGGGGGGGATCAGCCCCAGCATTTT. This chain links TRBV7-2 with TRBJ1-5, with D perhaps TRBD1 (5 bases). V gave up 5 bases and J gave up 5 bases, with 16 bases separating them. Germline V gene lookup returns CDR1 SGHTA and CDR2 FQGNSA. The CDR3 is made up of 15 amino acids.

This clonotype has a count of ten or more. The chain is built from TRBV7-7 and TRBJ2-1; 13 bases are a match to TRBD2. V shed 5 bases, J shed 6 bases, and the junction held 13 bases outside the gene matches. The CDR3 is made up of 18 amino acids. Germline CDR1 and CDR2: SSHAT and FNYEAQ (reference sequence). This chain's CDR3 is CASSPNPRTSGGTNEQFF. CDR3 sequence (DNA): TGTGCCAGCAGCCCTAACCCCCGGACTAGCGGGGGTACCAATGAGCAGTTCTTC.